This T cell receptor (beta chain) was captured in a study of T cell repertoires in cytomegalovirus infection (dated by TCRdb to the late 2010s). About the study as a whole: Recently identified HLA-C-restricted CMV epitopes, whose presentation resists viral immunomodulation, were targeted by peptide stimulations together with well-studied HLA-B-restricted epitopes. Donor HLA type was relevant to the analysis, because carriage of CMV infection together with the matching HLA type was indicated by public TCR beta signatures.

The investigation overall reported the following: Cumulative frequency of public TCR beta family members discriminated carriers of CMV infection plus the relevant HLA type in this cohort and an independent 352-donor cohort. The ex vivo response was dominated by HLA-C-restricted CMV-specific TCR beta clonotypes, and the single most frequent clonotype in two of eight donors was supplied by these HLA-C-restricted clonotypes.

The treatment or condition label of this sample denotes: in vitro stimulation with specific CMV peptide epitopes to enrich CMV-specific T cells. Its CDR3 holds 13 amino acids, cysteine through phenylalanine. Of the read, only the CDR3 DNA is kept; its 39 bases are in frame from base 1. V is shortened by 3 bases, J by 10 bases, and the region joining them spans 10 bases. CDR1 and CDR2, looked up from the germline V gene, are SGHTA and FQGNSA. This clonotype was observed at least ten times. What this receptor recognizes is not known. Base qualities are not at hand, and no much larger clone is one base apart. Sequenced on an Illumina HiSeq 1500. TCRdb's own reprocessing of the public reads used fastp at Q25 and MiXCR and kept productive beta chains. Rows with a matching CDR3 protein are joined into one entry that keeps the most common DNA and genes. This sample is represented by 450,000 to 550,000 distinct CDR3 sequences; about two fifths of them were singletons. The ten largest clonotypes hold around two fifths of the sample.

The source material was cultured PBMCs, sampled from culture after CMV antigen stimulation. Recombination joined TRBV7-2 with TRBJ1-6; D gene: possibly TRBD1, on 5 matching bases. The TCR comes from a human donor in good health (CMV status not recorded). Some clones in this sample may be carry-over from other donors' samples. The base sequence is TGTGCCAGCAGCTTTAAGACAGAATCACCCCTCCACTTT. Translated, this gives CASSFKTESPLHF.